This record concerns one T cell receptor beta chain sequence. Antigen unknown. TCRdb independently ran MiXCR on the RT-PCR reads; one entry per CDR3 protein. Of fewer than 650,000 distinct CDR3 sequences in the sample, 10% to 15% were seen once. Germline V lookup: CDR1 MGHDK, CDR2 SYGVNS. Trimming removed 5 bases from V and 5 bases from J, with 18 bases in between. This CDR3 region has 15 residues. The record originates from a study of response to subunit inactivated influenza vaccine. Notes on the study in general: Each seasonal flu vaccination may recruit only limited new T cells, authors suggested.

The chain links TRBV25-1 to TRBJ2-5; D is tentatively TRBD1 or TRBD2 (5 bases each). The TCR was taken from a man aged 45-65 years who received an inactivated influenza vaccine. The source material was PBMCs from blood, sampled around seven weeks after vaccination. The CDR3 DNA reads TGTGCCAGCAGTACCGGGACCCCCTCGAGGGAGACCCAGTACTTC. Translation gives CASSTGTPSRETQYF.